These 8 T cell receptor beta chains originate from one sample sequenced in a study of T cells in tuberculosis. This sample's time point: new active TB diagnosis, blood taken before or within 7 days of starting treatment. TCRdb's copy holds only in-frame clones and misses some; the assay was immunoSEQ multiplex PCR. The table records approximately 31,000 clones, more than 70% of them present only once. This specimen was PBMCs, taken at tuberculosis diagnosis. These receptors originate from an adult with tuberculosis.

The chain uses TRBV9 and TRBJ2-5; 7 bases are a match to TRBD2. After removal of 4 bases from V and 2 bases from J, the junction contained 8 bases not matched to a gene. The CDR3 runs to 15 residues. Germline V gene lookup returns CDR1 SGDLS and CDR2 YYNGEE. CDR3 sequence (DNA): TGTGCCAGCAGCTCCTTCCGCGGGAGACAAGAGACCCAGTACTTC. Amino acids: CASSSFRGRQETQYF.

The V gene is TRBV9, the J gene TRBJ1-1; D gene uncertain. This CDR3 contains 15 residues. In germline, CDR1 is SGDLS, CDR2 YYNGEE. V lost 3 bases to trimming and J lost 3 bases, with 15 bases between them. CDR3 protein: CASSAAEAPHTEAFF. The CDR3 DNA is TGTGCCAGCAGCGCCGCCGAGGCCCCACACACTGAAGCTTTCTTT.

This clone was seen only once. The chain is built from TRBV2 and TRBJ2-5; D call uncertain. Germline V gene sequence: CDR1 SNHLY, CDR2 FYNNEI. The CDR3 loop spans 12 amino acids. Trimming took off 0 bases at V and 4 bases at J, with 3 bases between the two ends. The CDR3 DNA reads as TGTGCCAGCAGTGAAGCGAGAGAGACCCAGTACTTC. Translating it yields CASSEARETQYF.

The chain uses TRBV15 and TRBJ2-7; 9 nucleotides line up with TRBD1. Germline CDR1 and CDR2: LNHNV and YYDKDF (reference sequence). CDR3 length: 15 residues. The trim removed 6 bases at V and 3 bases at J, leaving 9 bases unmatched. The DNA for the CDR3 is TGTGCCACCAGAGACCCGGGACAGGGAGTCTACGAGCAGTACTTC. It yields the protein CATRDPGQGVYEQYF.

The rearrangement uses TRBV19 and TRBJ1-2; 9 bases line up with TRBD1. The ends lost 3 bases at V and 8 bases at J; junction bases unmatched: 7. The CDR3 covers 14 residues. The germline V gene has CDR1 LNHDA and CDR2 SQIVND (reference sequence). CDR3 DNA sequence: TGTGCCAGTAGTATGAACACGGACAGGGGAGGCTACACCTTC. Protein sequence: CASSMNTDRGGYTF.

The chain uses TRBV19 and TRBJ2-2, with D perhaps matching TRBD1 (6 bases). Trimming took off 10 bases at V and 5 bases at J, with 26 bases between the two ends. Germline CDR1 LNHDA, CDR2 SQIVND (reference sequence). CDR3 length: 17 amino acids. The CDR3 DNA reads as TGTGCCACCACTAAATCGTCTGGACTGAGGGGGACCGGGGAGCTGTTTTTT. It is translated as CATTKSSGLRGTGELFF.

The CDR3 reads CASSLIAASTDTQYF. The CDR3 DNA is TGCGCCAGCAGCTTGATAGCGGCAAGCACAGATACGCAGTATTTT. This rearrangement joins TRBV5-1 to TRBJ2-3; the D gene is possibly TRBD2 (6 bases). Trimming cost V 1 base and J 0 bases, with 9 bases left between them. The CDR3 is made up of 15 amino acids. CDR1 and CDR2 (germline): SGHRS, YFSETQ.

This CDR3 reads CASSLGMASVSTDTQYF. For the CDR3, the DNA is TGTGCCAGCAGCTTAGGAATGGCTAGCGTGAGCACAGATACGCAGTATTTT. The chain links TRBV7-8 to TRBJ2-3; a possible D gene is TRBD2 (6 bases). V gave up 1 base and J gave up 0 bases, with 14 bases separating them. This CDR3 region has 17 residues. The germline V gene encodes CDR1 SGHVS and CDR2 FQNEAQ.